A selection of T cell receptor beta chains follows, all from one sample in a study of T cell changes during pregnancy in multiple sclerosis. Assay used: immunoSEQ multiplex PCR; TCRdb lists only in-frame clones, some missing. The sample consists of 25,000 to 35,000 clones, approximately 92% of them appearing once. The starting material was CD8+ T cells from peripheral blood mononuclear cells, obtained in the second trimester of pregnancy. The receptors derive from a female donor with multiple sclerosis, enrolled in a pregnancy study. CDR3s include the opening cysteine and the closing phenylalanine or tryptophan. A D gene is named only where the DNA matches it firmly. Clone size is not always given. Where it is, it says once, few, many or a class for expanded clones.

TRBV5-8	TRBJ1-1	TRBD1	NA	CASSWGQGLTEAFF	TGTGCCAGCAGCTGGGGACAGGGTCTCACTGAAGCTTTCTTT
TRBV5-1	TRBJ2-7	NA	NA	CASSLESGYEQYF	TGCGCCAGCAGCTTGGAATCCGGCTACGAGCAGTACTTC
TRBV9	TRBJ2-1	TRBD2	NA	CASTEGTSFYNEQFF	TGTGCCAGCACCGAGGGGACTAGCTTCTACAATGAGCAGTTCTTC
TRBV9	TRBJ2-2	NA	NA	CASSVVDRGNTGELFF	TGTGCCAGCAGCGTAGTGGACAGAGGGAACACCGGGGAGCTGTTTTTT
TRBV9	TRBJ2-1	NA	once	CASSVERHPGYNEQFF	TGTGCCAGCAGCGTAGAGCGGCACCCTGGCTACAATGAGCAGTTCTTC
TRBV13	TRBJ2-3	TRBD2	NA	CASSLSGGLTDTQYF	TGTGCCAGCAGTCTTAGCGGGGGACTCACAGATACGCAGTATTTT
TRBV2	TRBJ1-1	TRBD1	NA	CASSAKGQGYGEAFF	TGTGCCAGCAGTGCTAAGGGACAGGGGTATGGTGAAGCTTTCTTT
TRBV30	TRBJ1-3	NA	once	CAWSPGDGNTIYF	TGTGCCTGGAGTCCCGGGGATGGGAACACCATATATTTT
TRBV2	TRBJ1-4	TRBD1	NA	CASRDGTGFNEKLFF	TGTGCCAGCAGGGACGGGACAGGATTTAATGAAAAACTGTTTTTT
TRBV4-2	TRBJ2-1	NA	NA	CASSHKVRVNEQFF	TGTGCCAGCAGCCATAAGGTCCGGGTCAATGAGCAGTTCTTC
TRBV7-9	TRBJ2-7	NA	NA	CASSLDTAADYEQYF	TGTGCCAGCAGCTTAGATACAGCGGCGGACTACGAGCAGTACTTC
TRBV19	TRBJ2-1	TRBD1	NA	CASYRGLQEPYNEQFF	TGTGCCAGTTACAGGGGCCTCCAGGAACCTTACAATGAGCAGTTCTTC
TRBV4-1	TRBJ2-3	TRBD1	NA	CASSQETYPLYRGSTDTQYF	TGCGCCAGCAGCCAAGAAACTTACCCCTTGTACAGGGGGAGCACAGATACGCAGTATTTT
TRBV7-6	TRBJ2-2	NA	NA	CASSLSRDTNTGELFF	TGTGCCAGCAGCTTGTCCCGGGACACGAACACCGGGGAGCTGTTTTTT
TRBV6-5	TRBJ1-1	NA	NA	CASSYQRVGDNTEAFF	TGTGCCAGCAGTTACCAGCGGGTCGGAGACAACACTGAAGCTTTCTTT
TRBV9	TRBJ2-3	NA	NA	CASSEGYDTQYF	TGTGCCAGCAGCGAGGGGTACGATACGCAGTATTTT
TRBV7-9	TRBJ2-7	NA	NA	CASSSKTGFYEQYF	TGTGCCAGCAGCTCCAAGACAGGTTTCTACGAGCAGTACTTC
TRBV30	TRBJ2-7	NA	NA	CAWTPPWRGGATYEQYF	TGTGCCTGGACCCCACCCTGGAGGGGGGGCGCAACCTACGAGCAGTACTTC
TRBV7-3	TRBJ2-7	TRBD2	NA	CASSRTGGQDEQYF	TGTGCCAGCAGCCGAACGGGGGGGCAGGACGAGCAGTACTTC
TRBV5-6	TRBJ1-1	NA	NA	CASSFTNTEAFF	TGTGCCAGCAGCTTCACAAACACTGAAGCTTTCTTT
TRBV5-1	TRBJ2-1	TRBD2	NA	CASSPDVPAGKYNEQFF	TGCGCCAGCAGCCCAGATGTCCCAGCGGGGAAGTACAATGAGCAGTTCTTC
TRBV27	TRBJ2-3	TRBD1	NA	CASSLYRGGTDTQYF	TGTGCCAGCAGTTTATACAGGGGCGGTACAGATACGCAGTATTTT
TRBV28	TRBJ1-5	NA	NA	CASSRSTLNQPQHF	TGTGCCAGCAGCCGTAGCACACTCAATCAGCCCCAGCATTTT
TRBV4-1	TRBJ2-2	NA	NA	CASSQRGELFF	TGCGCCAGCAGCCAGAGGGGGGAGCTGTTTTTT
TRBV6-1	TRBJ1-4	NA	NA	CASSAWGDEKLFF	TGTGCCAGCAGTGCTTGGGGCGATGAAAAACTGTTTTTT
TRBV4-1	TRBJ2-1	NA	NA	CASSQAMRSYNEQFF	TGCGCCAGCAGCCAAGCAATGAGGTCCTACAATGAGCAGTTCTTC
TRBV20-1	TRBJ1-1	TRBD1	NA	CSAPTGGGMIF	TGCAGTGCTCCGACAGGGGGCGGAATGATCTTT
TRBV18	TRBJ1-1	NA	medium-sized	CASSPGGDYTEAFF	TGTGCCAGCTCACCGGGAGGGGATTACACTGAAGCTTTCTTT
TRBV28	TRBJ2-7	TRBD2	NA	CASSLRLAGESEQYF	TGTGCCAGCAGTTTAAGACTAGCGGGAGAATCCGAGCAGTACTTC
TRBV7-2	TRBJ1-5	NA	NA	CASSQDPGPKEPQHF	TGTGCCAGCAGCCAAGATCCAGGGCCCAAGGAGCCCCAGCATTTT
TRBV10-3	TRBJ2-1	TRBD2	NA	CAISGQTSGGRNEQFF	TGTGCCATCAGTGGGCAAACTAGCGGGGGTCGCAATGAGCAGTTCTTC
TRBV7-6	TRBJ2-7	NA	few	CASSLGGDSYEQYF	TGTGCCAGCAGCTTAGGGGGGGACAGCTACGAGCAGTACTTC
TRBV28	TRBJ2-5	NA	NA	CASSGAYRDGETQYF	TGTGCCAGCAGTGGGGCCTACAGGGATGGGGAGACCCAGTACTTC
TRBV9	TRBJ2-3	TRBD1	NA	CASSARGGRGLADTQYF	TGTGCCAGCAGCGCCCGTGGCGGCAGGGGGCTCGCAGATACGCAGTATTTT
TRBV28	TRBJ2-3	NA	NA	CASSLSVGGLSTDTQYF	TGTGCCAGCAGTTTGAGCGTGGGGGGTCTTAGCACAGATACGCAGTATTTT
TRBV25-1	TRBJ1-5	NA	NA	CASSPLSGSNQPQHF	TGTGCCAGCAGTCCCCTTTCGGGTAGCAATCAGCCCCAGCATTTT
TRBV9	TRBJ2-7	TRBD1	NA	CASSVASDRGKGYEQYF	TGTGCCAGCAGCGTAGCTTCGGACAGGGGAAAGGGCTACGAGCAGTACTTC
TRBV25-1	TRBJ1-2	NA	NA	CASSENSGYTF	TGTGCCAGCAGTGAAAACTCGGGCTACACCTTC
TRBV6-1	TRBJ2-7	NA	NA	CASSEFAGQIYEQYF	TGTGCCAGCAGTGAATTTGCAGGACAGATCTACGAGCAGTACTTC
TRBV6-5	TRBJ2-5	NA	NA	CASSGSVGGETQYF	TGTGCCAGCAGTGGGAGCGTTGGGGGGGAGACCCAGTACTTC
TRBV6-1	TRBJ2-7	NA	NA	CASSVTGTMAYEQYF	TGTGCCAGCAGTGTTACAGGGACCATGGCCTACGAGCAGTACTTC
TRBV7-7	TRBJ2-3	NA	NA	CASSSRDLPDTQYF	TGTGCCAGCAGCTCCCGGGACTTACCAGATACGCAGTATTTT
TRBV7-9	TRBJ2-5	TRBD1	NA	CASSLRGRETQYF	TGTGCCAGCAGCTTGAGGGGGCGAGAGACCCAGTACTTC